Listed here are 25 T cell receptor beta chains from one sample, sequenced in a study of T cells in Graves' hyperthyroidism and ophthalmopathy (dated by TCRdb to between 2018 and 2020). The library was obtained by multiplex PCR. The run used an Illumina HiSeq 2000. Amplification of TCR beta CDR3 regions was carried out from RNA transcripts. The TCR CDR3 was subjected to a first round of RT-PCR using the HTBI primer set and the Qiagen OneStep RT-PCR kit. TCRdb reworked the public reads: Q25 trimming with fastp, MiXCR clone assembly, productive beta chains retained. Each entry merges the rows of one CDR3 protein and shows their most common DNA and genes. This sample lists around 500,000 distinct CDR3 sequences; 12% to 15% were detected once. The top ten hold approximately 13% of the sample. Sequenced: blood. The receptors here all came from a middle-aged woman with Graves' hyperthyroidism.

V usage is TRBV6-5 and J usage is TRBJ1-2, with 7 bases that match TRBD1. This CDR3 spans 13 amino acids. The ends lost 2 bases at V and 4 bases at J; junction bases unmatched: 1. From germline, CDR1 is MNHEY and CDR2 SVGAGI. CDR3 sequence reads: CASSYGDSYGYTF. DNA of the CDR3: TGTGCCAGCAGTTACGGGGACAGCTATGGCTACACCTTC.

To note about this clonotype: Since a much larger clone is just one base distant, this may be a read error. The chain uses TRBV5-6 and TRBJ1-4; 12 bases align to TRBD1. Germline V CDR1 and CDR2: SGHDT, YYEEEE. After removal of 0 bases from V and 7 bases from J, the junction contained 7 bases not matched to a gene. The CDR3 is made up of 17 amino acids. CDR3 DNA sequence: TGTGCCAGCAGCTTGGTGGGACAGGGGGCTGTGAGTGAAAAACTGTTTTTT. Protein product: CASSLVGQGAVSEKLFF.

This clonotype was seen a few times. The V call is TRBV29-1, the J call TRBJ1-2; D remains unclear. The germline CDR1 and CDR2 sequences are SQVTM and ANQGSEA. V lost 0 bases to trimming and J lost 4 bases, with 21 bases between them. The CDR3 has 17 residues. CDR3 amino acids: CSVEDKFAPGGSYGYTF. Written as DNA, the CDR3 is TGCAGCGTTGAAGATAAGTTTGCGCCCGGTGGGTCCTATGGCTACACCTTC.

The chain combines TRBV12-3 or TRBV12-4 with TRBJ2-2; 8 positions match TRBD1. The CDR3 covers 13 residues. V was pared by 10 bases and J by 7 bases, with 8 bases of the junction left unmatched. The CDR3 loop is CATSTGEVGELFF. The CDR3 DNA is TGTGCCACTTCGACAGGGGAGGTCGGGGAGCTGTTTTTT.

The chain combines TRBV19 with TRBJ1-6, with 8 nucleotides matching TRBD1. CDR1 and CDR2 (germline): LNHDA, SQIVND (reference sequence). The CDR3 consists of 15 residues. V lost 6 bases and J lost 7; bases outside the gene matches: 8. The CDR3 loop is CASSPGTGLNSPLHF. The CDR3, as DNA: TGTGCCAGTAGCCCCGGGACAGGCCTAAATTCACCCCTCCACTTT.

This clonotype was observed at least ten times. This chain uses TRBV20-1 with TRBJ2-7, with TRBD1 as a possible D gene (5 bases). The CDR3 sequence is 12 residues long. The germline V gene has CDR1 DFQATT and CDR2 SNEGSKA (reference sequence). The V end was cut by 2 bases, the J end by 4 bases, with 9 bases between. CDR3 sequence: CSARPTAYEQYF. For the CDR3, the DNA is TGCAGTGCTAGACCGACAGCTTACGAGCAGTACTTC.

This clonotype was detected only once. The chain is built from TRBV6-1 and TRBJ2-1; no firm D call. This CDR3 region has 15 residues. Germline V gives CDR1 MNHNS, CDR2 SASEGT. With 7 bases removed from V and 0 bases from J, the gap between germline ends came to 13 bases. The DNA for the CDR3 is TGTGCCAGCATGCTAGATATGAGCTCCTACAATGAGCAGTTCTTC. Amino acid sequence: CASMLDMSSYNEQFF.

V and J are TRBV6-1 and TRBJ2-7; weak D call: TRBD2 (5 bases). Germline-derived CDR1 and CDR2 are MNHNS and SASEGT. Trimming cost V 8 bases and J 0 bases, with 11 bases left between them. This CDR3 region has 13 residues. For the CDR3, the DNA is TGTGCCAGCGCCCCGGGGTCCTCCTACGAGCAGTACTTC. Translating gives CASAPGSSYEQYF.

This clonotype came up a few times. The V and J genes are TRBV6-1 and TRBJ2-7, with 8 bases identical to TRBD2. V was pared by 8 bases and J by 3 bases, with 6 bases of the junction left unmatched. The CDR3 is 13 residues long. In germline, CDR1 is MNHNS, CDR2 SASEGT. The CDR3 spells CASGPGLVYEQYF. CDR3 in DNA: TGTGCCAGCGGCCCGGGACTAGTCTACGAGCAGTACTTC.

Many counts were recorded for this clonotype. The rearrangement links TRBV7-9 to TRBJ1-2; 8 nucleotides align to TRBD1. CDR1 and CDR2 from the germline V gene are SEHNR and FQNEAQ (reference sequence). This CDR3 region has 15 residues. The V segment lost 4 bases and the J segment 6 bases; nucleotides outside the gene matches: 10. The CDR3, as DNA: TGTGCCAGCAGCTCCCCGGACAGGGCTGCACATGGCTACACCTTC. Translating it yields CASSSPDRAAHGYTF.

This clonotype was seen ten or more times. DNA of the CDR3: TGTGCCAGCAGCTTACCGGGATTGAACACTGAAGCTTTCTTT. This sequence encodes CASSLPGLNTEAFF. The chain couples TRBV7-2 to TRBJ1-1, with D unclear. CDR3 size: 14 residues. Trimming left V 2 bases short and J 0 bases short, with 7 bases between. In germline, CDR1 is SGHTA, CDR2 FQGNSA.

Of note for this clonotype: A read error may explain this, as a much larger clone is one base away. This sequence joins TRBV7-9 and TRBJ2-7; 7 positions match TRBD1. This CDR3 is 16 amino acids long. Germline lookup yields CDR1 SEHNR and CDR2 FQNEAQ (reference sequence). The CDR3 coding sequence is TGTGCCTGCAGCCCGAGTCCCGGGACAGACACCTACGAGCAGTACTTC. It yields the protein CACSPSPGTDTYEQYF. Filled out from reference TRBV7-9 and TRBJ2-7, the complete variable domain reads DTGVSQNPRHKITKRGQNVTFRCDPISEHNRLYWYRQTLGQGPEFLTYFQNEAQLEKSRLLSDRFSAERPKGSFSTLEIQRTEQGDSAMYLCACSPSPGTDTYEQYFGPGTRLTVT.

This clonotype was seen many times. The chain uses TRBV12-3 or TRBV12-4 and TRBJ1-1; maybe TRBD1 (5 bases). The CDR3 is 14 residues long. V was shortened by 2 bases and J by 1 base, with 8 bases between the two germline ends. CDR3 sequence reads: CASSLQGSNTEAFF. The CDR3, as DNA: TGTGCCAGCAGTTTACAGGGATCGAACACTGAAGCTTTCTTT.

The chain joins TRBV5-8 to TRBJ1-1, with D hard to call. V lost 0 bases, J lost 4 bases, and 16 bases lay in between. This CDR3 contains 16 residues. The V gene's germline CDR1 is SGHTS and CDR2 YDEGEE. Here the CDR3 DNA reads TGTGCCAGCAGCTTGGAATATAACAGTGTCGGCACTGAAGCTTTCTTT. This translates into CASSLEYNSVGTEAFF.

This clonotype was found many times. The chain joins TRBV12-3 or TRBV12-4 to TRBJ1-5; possible D gene TRBD1, 5 bases. This CDR3 is 15 amino acids long. V was trimmed by 6 bases and J by 0 bases, leaving 12 bases between them. Here the CDR3 reads CASRRGDSSNQPQHF. For the CDR3, the DNA is TGTGCCAGCAGGCGGGGGGACTCTAGCAATCAGCCCCAGCATTTT.

The chain carries TRBV11-2 and TRBJ2-1; TRBD2 matches 7 bases. Germline V gene sequence: CDR1 SGHAT, CDR2 FQNNGV. Unmatched junction bases numbered 12, after V lost 5 bases and J lost 8 bases. The CDR3 totals 15 residues. The CDR3 coding sequence is TGTGCCAGCAGCCCCGGCCTCGGCGGGAGCGATGAGCAGTTCTTC. Translated: CASSPGLGGSDEQFF.

This clonotype was detected many times. The chain recombines TRBV7-6 with TRBJ2-1; D gene unclear. Trimming cost V 1 base and J 2 bases, with 9 bases left between them. CDR3 length: 15 residues. Germline CDR1 SGHVS, CDR2 FNYEAQ. The chain's CDR3 is CASSLEVSTYNEQFF. In DNA form, the CDR3 reads TGTGCCAGCAGCTTAGAGGTCTCCACCTACAATGAGCAGTTCTTC. Filled out from reference TRBV7-6 and TRBJ2-1, the complete variable domain reads GAGVSQSPRYKVTKRGQDVALRCDPISGHVSLYWYRQALGQGPEFLTYFNYEAQQDKSGLPNDRFSAERPEGSISTLTIQRTEQRDSAMYRCASSLEVSTYNEQFFGPGTRLTVL.

Many counts were recorded for this clonotype. The V call is TRBV18, the J call TRBJ1-5, with D perhaps TRBD1 (5 bases). The germline CDR1 and CDR2 sequences are KGHSH and LQKENI. The CDR3 totals 13 residues. Trimming took 3 bases from V and 3 from J, leaving 6 bases between them. CDR3 in DNA: TGTGCCAGCTCACCGGACATCAATCAGCCCCAGCATTTT. It is translated as CASSPDINQPQHF.

This clonotype turned up a few times. This chain uses TRBV30 with TRBJ2-2; D ambiguous. The CDR3 is made up of 14 amino acids. V dropped 0 bases and J dropped 6 bases, with 11 bases sitting between them. Germline-derived CDR1 and CDR2 are GTSNPN and SVGIG (reference sequence). CDR3 nucleotides: TGTGCCTGGAGTGTTGGGGTAACGGCCGGGGAGCTGTTTTTT. Its translation: CAWSVGVTAGELFF.

J is TRBJ1-2 and V is TRBV4-1; D is unclear. This CDR3 has 17 amino acids. The germline CDR1 and CDR2 sequences are MGHRA and YSYEKL. Between the trimmed V and J ends, which lost 4 bases and 5 bases, there was a span of 23 bases. CDR3 loop: CASSPFEMTVPTYGYTF. Written as DNA, the CDR3 is TGCGCCAGCAGCCCCTTTGAAATGACTGTACCCACTTATGGCTACACCTTC.

This clonotype occurred a few times. This rearrangement joins TRBV19 to TRBJ1-6; D not resolved. This CDR3 region has 13 residues. The V end was cut by 6 bases, the J end by 7 bases, with 10 bases between. In germline, CDR1 is LNHDA, CDR2 SQIVND (reference sequence). The CDR3 bases are TGTGCCAGTAGAACCGGCAGCAATTCACCCCTCCACTTT. Amino acid sequence: CASRTGSNSPLHF. Together with reference TRBV19 and TRBJ1-6, the CDR3 gives the full variable domain: DGGITQSPKYLFRKEGQNVTLSCEQNLNHDAMYWYRQDPGQGLRLIYYSQIVNDFQKGDIAEGYSVSREKKESFPLTVTSAQKNPTAFYLCASRTGSNSPLHFGNGTRLTVT.

Many counts were recorded for this clonotype. The V gene is TRBV12-3 or TRBV12-4, the J gene TRBJ1-5; D gene unclear. The CDR3 runs to 15 residues. V was shortened by 1 base and J by 3 bases, with 10 bases between the two germline ends. The CDR3 DNA sequence: TGTGCCAGCAGTTTAGGCCGGCAGATCAATCAGCCCCAGCATTTT. Protein sequence: CASSLGRQINQPQHF.

This clonotype showed up many times. The chain recombines TRBV10-3 with TRBJ2-5; the D gene is possibly TRBD2 (5 bases). Between the trimmed V and J ends, which lost 4 bases and 5 bases, there was a span of 14 bases. Germline CDR1 ENHRY, CDR2 SYGVKD. CDR3 length: 14 residues. Written as DNA, the CDR3 is TGTGCCATCAGTGTCTTCGGGGATGGTGAGACCCAGTACTTC. Residues: CAISVFGDGETQYF.

The J gene is TRBJ2-2, the V gene TRBV18; D may be TRBD1 or TRBD2 (5 bases each). V was clipped by 2 bases and J by 4 bases, with 11 bases between them. CDR1 and CDR2 from the germline V gene are KGHSH and LQKENI. The CDR3 is made up of 15 amino acids. CDR3 in DNA: TGTGCCAGCTCACCAATCGGGACGTTCACCGGGGAGCTGTTTTTT. Translation gives CASSPIGTFTGELFF.

A remark on this clonotype: Possible read error: a much larger clone is one base away. This chain links TRBV20-1 with TRBJ2-2; no definite D call. Trimming cost V 3 bases and J 0 bases, with 5 bases left between them. Germline lookup yields CDR1 DFQATT and CDR2 SNEGSKA (reference sequence). The length of the CDR3 is 13 residues. DNA of the CDR3: TGCAGTGCTAGCCACGCGAACACCGGGGAGCTGTTTTTT. It codes for CSASHANTGELFF.